The entry that follows covers one T cell receptor beta chain sequence. Its antigen remains undetermined. These data originate in a study of control samples from healthy donors and cancer patients (dated by TCRdb to 2018 to 2020). The library was prepared using the immunoSEQ multiplex PCR assay. The clones in this table, taken by TCRdb from immuneACCESS, are in-frame only. Not every clone is retained; where verified, under half of the shortfall comes from an unresolved V gene, and the cause of the rest is unknown. This sample's records show roughly 200,000 clones. In total, the top ten clones hold more than 2% of the sample. The CDR3 runs 15 amino acids, cysteine and phenylalanine included. Just the 45-base CDR3 DNA is kept, in frame starting at base 1. The germline V gene (reference sequence) sets CDR1 to GTSNPN and CDR2 to SVGIG. V is cut by 7 bases and J by 3 bases, and the space between the germline ends is 19 bases.

Recombination connected TRBV30 to TRBJ2-1, with TRBD2 as a weak D call on 5 bases. The sequence derives from a woman aged 25 to 39 in good health. The sample was blood. The CDR3 region: CASEPGVSGYNEQFF. The DNA sequence is as follows: TGTGCCTCTGAGCCCGGGGTCAGTGGCTACAATGAGCAGTTCTTC. Full variable domain (CDR3 extended with the reference TRBV30 and TRBJ2-1 proteins): SQTIHQWPATLVQPVGSPLSLECTVEGTSNPNLYWYRQAAGRGLQLLFYSVGIGQISSEVPQNLSASRPQDRQFILSSKKLLLSDSGFYLCASEPGVSGYNEQFFGPGTRLTVL.